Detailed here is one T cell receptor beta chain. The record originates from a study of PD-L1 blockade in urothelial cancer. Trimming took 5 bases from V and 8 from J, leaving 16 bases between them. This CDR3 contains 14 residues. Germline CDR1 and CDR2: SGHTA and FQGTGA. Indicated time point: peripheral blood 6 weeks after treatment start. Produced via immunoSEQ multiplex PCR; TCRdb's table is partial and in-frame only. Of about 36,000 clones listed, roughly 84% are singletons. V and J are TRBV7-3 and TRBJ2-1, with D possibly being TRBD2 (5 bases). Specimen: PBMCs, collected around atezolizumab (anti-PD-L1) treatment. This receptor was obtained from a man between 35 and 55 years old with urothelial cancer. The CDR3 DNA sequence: TGTGCCAGCAGCCCCCCGGAACCCGGGGATGAGCAGTTCTTC. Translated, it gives CASSPPEPGDEQFF. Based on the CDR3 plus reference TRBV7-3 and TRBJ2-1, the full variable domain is GAGVSQTPSNKVTEKGKYVELRCDPISGHTALYWYRQSLGQGPEFLIYFQGTGAADDSGLPNDRFFAVRPEGSVSTLKIQRTERGDSAVYLCASSPPEPGDEQFFGPGTRLTVL.